This TCR beta chain is drawn from a study of blood T cell repertoires in COVID-19. In the original processing: For nucleated cells, counts were estimated from reference gene primer amplification. Assay used: immunoSEQ multiplex PCR; TCRdb lists only in-frame clones, some missing. The V and J calls and the clone size are those of that table, but D and trimming were determined from the DNA. The data contain about 250,000 clones, 80% to 90% of them singletons. Germline CDR1 and CDR2: SGHDT and YYEEEE. This CDR3 is 15 amino acids long. The V gene lost 5 bases and the J gene lost 0 bases, with 14 bases spanning the gap.

Sequencing was carried out using PBMCs or T cells enriched from blood (not recorded which). J is TRBJ1-2 and V is TRBV5-6; weak D call: TRBD1 (5 bases). This receptor was taken from a woman aged 18-30 years who had recovered from COVID-19. This chain's CDR3 is CASRDRGLANYGYTF. CDR3 nucleotide sequence: TGTGCCAGCAGGGATAGGGGACTAGCTAACTATGGCTACACCTTC.